This T cell receptor beta chain was sequenced in a study of cytomegalovirus exposure and HLA in healthy donors. Notes on the study in general: A likely sequencing artifact accounted for one observed cluster of highly shared sequence variants. Some V segments could not be told apart, so they were left out, TRBV6-2 and TRBV6-3 among them. TCR beta chain V- and J-gene trimming was linked, in a later analysis, to a missense variant in DCLRE1C. The study listed roughly 160 cytomegalovirus-associated TCR beta chains.

13 Jbeta primers and 60 Vbeta primers were used for the PCR. Using immunoSEQ multiplex PCR, the repertoire was profiled, and TCRdb retains in-frame clones only, with some absent. The sample consists of tens of thousands of clones, roughly 82% of them appearing once. To note about this clone: What it recognizes is unknown.

The CDR3 length is 15 residues. From germline, CDR1 is SEHNR and CDR2 FQNEAQ (reference sequence). Deletions cut 1 base from V and 1 base from J, with 10 bases between. The material sequenced was PBMCs. The source is a man aged 30 to 45 in good health and CMV-seronegative. The chain combines TRBV7-9 with TRBJ1-1, with D possibly being TRBD1 (5 bases). The DNA of the CDR3 is TGTGCCAGCAGCTTAGTCTTAACAGGGAACACTGAAGCTTTCTTT. Translation: CASSLVLTGNTEAFF.